This entry concerns a single TCR beta chain. Its antigen is still unknown. This entry is derived from a study of beta chain features in type 1 diabetes. Broader study findings: In patients and controls equally, PCR might favor templates that are shorter.

Investigators reverse transcribed all isolated RNA, so they sequenced expressed TCRB transcripts. Here immunoSEQ multiplex PCR was the method, and the copy in TCRdb shows in-frame clones only, minus some. The sample has hundreds of thousands of clones, about 63% seen once. Trimming left V 4 bases short and J 9 bases short, with 14 bases between. Germline CDR1 is SGHNT and CDR2 is YYREEE (reference sequence). The CDR3 has 13 amino acids. The genes are TRBV5-4 and TRBJ2-1, with D uncertain. Input material: naive CD4+ T cells from blood. This clonotype was sampled from a man aged 25 to 40 in good health. The CDR3 here is CASSPGPRPEQFF. DNA of the CDR3: TGTGCCAGCAGCCCCGGGCCCCGCCCTGAGCAGTTCTTC.